These 17 T cell receptor beta chains were all obtained from the same sample, sequenced in a study of patients and donors after allogeneic stem cell transplantation. MiXCR, applied by TCRdb to the RT-PCR reads, yields one record per CDR3 protein. Of more than 850,000 distinct CDR3 sequences listed, roughly 18% are singletons. The sequenced material came from blood, either unsorted or a sorted T cell fraction (not recorded which). The receptors were gathered from a human donor who was either an allogeneic HSCT recipient or a stem cell or donor lymphocyte infusion donor (not recorded which). It is not recorded whose cells these are; they may come from a transplant donor.

The chain links TRBV29-1 to TRBJ1-1; TRBD1 matches 8 bases. The CDR3 is 14 residues long. CDR1 is SQVTM, CDR2 ANQGSEA, per germline. J lost 1 base, V lost 6 bases, and 7 bases had no gene match. The CDR3 reads CSVDQTGANTEAFF. The CDR3 region has the DNA TGCAGCGTCGATCAGACAGGGGCGAACACTGAAGCTTTCTTT.

This clonotype has just a few counts. The gene calls are TRBV15 and TRBJ1-1; D might be TRBD1 (5 bases). This CDR3 is built from 15 residues. Trimming pared 5 bases from V and 3 bases from J, leaving 16 bases between. CDR1 LNHNV and CDR2 YYDKDF come from the germline V gene (reference sequence). The CDR3 sequence: CATSPQIGVDTEAFF. CDR3 coding DNA: TGTGCCACCAGCCCCCAGATAGGGGTAGACACTGAAGCTTTCTTT. The full variable domain, in which reference TRBV15 and TRBJ1-1 provide the parts outside the CDR3, is DAMVIQNPRYQVTQFGKPVTLSCSQTLNHNVMYWYQQKSSQAPKLLFHYYDKDFNNEADTPDNFQSRRPNTSFCFLDIRSPGLGDTAMYLCATSPQIGVDTEAFFGQGTRLTVV.

This chain links TRBV11-2 with TRBJ2-1, with TRBD2 matching 14 bases. The CDR3 has 19 amino acids. With 2 bases clipped from V and 1 base from J, the junction kept 7 bases outside the gene matches. Per the germline V gene, CDR1 is SGHAT and CDR2 is FQNNGV. The CDR3, as DNA: TGTGCCAGCAGCTTACAGGGGACTAGCGGGAGATCTTCCTACAATGAGCAGTTCTTC. Protein product: CASSLQGTSGRSSYNEQFF. Supplemented by reference TRBV11-2 and TRBJ2-1, the full variable domain reads EAGVAQSPRYKIIEKRQSVAFWCNPISGHATLYWYQQILGQGPKLLIQFQNNGVVDDSQLPKDRFSAERLKGVDSTLKIQPAKLEDSAVYLCASSLQGTSGRSSYNEQFFGPGTRLTVL.

This clonotype occurred a few times. This chain uses TRBV7-9 with TRBJ2-1, with D perhaps TRBD1 (5 bases). This CDR3 spans 13 amino acids. V lost 8 bases and J lost 5, with 13 bases in between. Germline V CDR1 and CDR2: SEHNR, FQNEAQ (reference sequence). The CDR3 nucleotides read TGTGCCAGCCCCTTCGACAGTCACAATGAGCAGTTCTTC. Translating gives CASPFDSHNEQFF. Looking up the rest from reference TRBV7-9 and TRBJ2-1 gives the full variable domain: DTGVSQNPRHKITKRGQNVTFRCDPISEHNRLYWYRQTLGQGPEFLTYFQNEAQLEKSRLLSDRFSAERPKGSFSTLEIQRTEQGDSAMYLCASPFDSHNEQFFGPGTRLTVL.

The chain links TRBV12-3 or TRBV12-4 to TRBJ2-2; 7 nucleotides line up with TRBD1. The V segment lost 5 bases and the J segment 4 bases; nucleotides outside the gene matches: 13. The CDR3 consists of 17 residues. CDR3 in DNA: TGTGCCAGCAGTCCGGAGTTGGGACAGCCCAGCACCGGGGAGCTGTTTTTT. Translation gives CASSPELGQPSTGELFF.

V is TRBV27 and J is TRBJ1-1, with D maybe TRBD1 (5 bases). This CDR3 contains 15 residues. V lost 0 bases and J 4 bases, leaving 12 bases between the germline ends. Germline loops: CDR1 MNHEY, CDR2 SMNVEV (reference sequence). The CDR3 loop is CASSLSWGASTEAFF. In DNA form, the CDR3 reads TGTGCCAGCAGTTTATCATGGGGCGCGAGCACTGAAGCTTTCTTT.

J is TRBJ1-6 and V is TRBV20-1; weak D call: TRBD1 (5 bases). V was trimmed by 0 bases and J by 2 bases, leaving 14 bases between them. CDR3 size: 17 residues. CDR1 and CDR2 (germline): DFQATT, SNEGSKA (reference sequence). The CDR3 is CSARDSGGIAYNSPLHF. CDR3 nucleotides: TGCAGTGCTAGAGATTCGGGGGGGATCGCCTATAATTCACCCCTCCACTTT.

This clonotype was seen repeatedly, ten times or more. The chain combines TRBV12-3 or TRBV12-4 with TRBJ1-5; D unclear. The CDR3 length is 14 residues. The germline V and J ends were trimmed by 2 bases and 4 bases, with 9 bases remaining between them. The CDR3 DNA is TGTGCCAGCAGTTTACCCCCGGGGAATCAGCCCCAGCATTTT. Encoded protein: CASSLPPGNQPQHF.

This clonotype turned up a few times. The gene calls are TRBV20-1 and TRBJ1-1; a possible D gene is TRBD1 (5 bases). V was clipped by 0 bases and J by 1 base, with 12 bases between them. CDR3 length equals 15 residues. CDR1 is DFQATT and CDR2 is SNEGSKA in the germline V gene (reference sequence). The CDR3 is CSARDRVTGNTEAFF. Written as DNA, the CDR3 is TGCAGTGCTAGAGACAGGGTGACGGGGAACACTGAAGCTTTCTTT.

This clonotype was seen a handful of times. The J gene is TRBJ1-4, the V gene TRBV7-2; 9 nucleotides line up with TRBD1. CDR3 length equals 14 residues. Germline trimming cut 1 base from V and 10 bases from J; bases unmatched to any gene: 4. In germline, CDR1 is SGHTA, CDR2 FQGNSA. The CDR3, as DNA: TGTGCCAGCAGCTTAGGGAAGACAGGGGGAAAACTGTTTTTT. It encodes CASSLGKTGGKLFF.

This clonotype has more than one count but fewer than ten. The V and J genes are TRBV29-1 and TRBJ1-3; unclear D gene. This CDR3 has 18 residues. V lost 0 bases and J 0 bases, leaving 18 bases between the germline ends. Germline V gene data show CDR1 as SQVTM and CDR2 as ANQGSEA. The DNA for the CDR3 is TGCAGCGTTGAAGATCGTGAAGTGTTCCCCGACTCTGGAAACACCATATATTTT. Translated: CSVEDREVFPDSGNTIYF.

The CDR3 DNA is TGCGCCAGCAGCCAAGATGAAATGCCCTACCAGCCCCAGCATTTT. It translates to CASSQDEMPYQPQHF. V and J are TRBV4-3 and TRBJ1-5; no clear D. This CDR3 is built from 15 residues. Deletions cut 0 bases from V and 7 bases from J, with 13 bases between. Germline assignment: CDR1 LGHNA and CDR2 YSLEER.

The V call is TRBV5-1, the J call TRBJ2-7; D not resolved. Germline V CDR1 and CDR2: SGHRS, YFSETQ. The V and J ends lost 0 bases and 0 bases respectively, with 13 bases between them. This CDR3 spans 16 amino acids. The CDR3, as DNA: TGCGCCAGCAGCTTGGGAGGTTCTAAGAACTCCTACGAGCAGTACTTC. Translation: CASSLGGSKNSYEQYF.

V is TRBV12-3 or TRBV12-4 and J is TRBJ2-5, with 7 bases lining up with TRBD1. The CDR3 has 15 amino acids. The V segment lost 5 bases and the J segment 8 bases; nucleotides outside the gene matches: 14. CDR3 residues: CASSVRTGPGGTQYF. For the CDR3, the DNA is TGTGCCAGCAGTGTCCGAACAGGCCCAGGGGGTACCCAGTACTTC.

The rearrangement uses TRBV7-9 and TRBJ1-1, with no clear D. Germline V gene data show CDR1 as SEHNR and CDR2 as FQNEAQ (reference sequence). The CDR3 has 12 amino acids. V was cut by 4 bases and J by 11 bases, with 14 bases left in between. CDR3 sequence reads: CASSSRLPDAFF. In DNA, the CDR3 is TGTGCCAGCAGCTCCAGACTCCCGGACGCTTTCTTT.

The gene calls are TRBV12-3 or TRBV12-4 and TRBJ2-7, with 12 nucleotides matching TRBD2. The CDR3 has 15 residues. V shed 7 bases, J shed 2 bases, and the junction held 6 bases outside the gene matches. Here the CDR3 reads CASTLLAGGAYEQYF. CDR3 coding DNA: TGTGCCAGCACTCTACTAGCGGGAGGCGCCTACGAGCAGTACTTC.

This clonotype has more than one count but fewer than ten. V gene TRBV6-2 or TRBV6-3 combines with J gene TRBJ2-1; D is undetermined. CDR3 length equals 12 residues. V was clipped by 6 bases and J by 7 bases, with 10 bases between them. Germline values: CDR1 MNHEY, CDR2 SVGEGT. The CDR3 protein is CASSPEANEQFF. CDR3 nucleotide sequence: TGTGCCAGCAGCCCAGAGGCAAATGAGCAGTTCTTC.